This note documents a single T cell receptor (beta chain) sequence. Its specificity is unknown. Blood, 2.5 to 3 ml, was drawn per donor. The data stem from a study of monozygotic twins with inflammatory bowel disease. CDR3 length equals 14 residues. Germline CDR1 reads DFQATT; CDR2 reads SNEGSKA (reference sequence). Study results and caveats: The analysis yielded no support for one strong signal or clonotype associated with IBD. Those with IBD had lower TCRbeta diversity (inverse Simpson) than their healthy co-twins did.

The UMIs carried a 6-nucleotide sample barcode, and they were added by template switching. Using the 5' RACE reads, TCRdb records one entry per CDR3 protein without DNA. The clone table shows roughly 160,000 distinct CDR3 sequences, with the ten largest holding approximately 2.4%. The TCR sequence derives from a human donor with ulcerative colitis or Crohn's disease, or a healthy co-twin of an affected twin (not recorded which). The sequenced sample was blood. The V and J genes are TRBV20-1 and TRBJ2-7; without DNA, the TCRdb call of TRBD1 cannot be checked. The CDR3 protein is CSARGAGGSYEQYF.